This entry lists 12 T cell receptor beta chains sequenced from one sample in a study of cytomegalovirus exposure and HLA in healthy donors. Vbeta (60) and Jbeta (13) primers were used in the PCR. Only in-frame clones appear in the TCRdb table, and some are missing; sequencing was by immunoSEQ multiplex PCR. The sample shows some 110,000 clones, around 70% of them seen only once. Sequenced material: PBMCs. The receptors originated from a man in his forties or fifties in good health and CMV-seronegative.

The rearrangement joins TRBV25-1 to TRBJ2-7; 10 positions agree with TRBD1. The CDR3 runs 14 residues. Trimming at V came to 5 bases and at J to 4 bases, leaving 5 bases not matched to a gene. Germline loops: CDR1 MGHDK, CDR2 SYGVNS. CDR3 sequence (DNA): TGTGCCAGCAGTAAAAGACAGGGGGCGTACGAGCAGTACTTC. This encodes CASSKRQGAYEQYF.

In its sample, this clone was seen a few times. V is TRBV9 and J is TRBJ2-3, with D unresolved. The CDR3 sequence is 12 residues long. With 1 base removed from V and 6 bases from J, the gap between germline ends came to 6 bases. Per germline, CDR1 SGDLS and CDR2 YYNGEE. The CDR3 loop is CASSVFSDTQYF. CDR3 nucleotides: TGTGCCAGCAGCGTATTTTCGGATACGCAGTATTTT.

The rearrangement links TRBV10-3 to TRBJ2-5; the match to TRBD2 covers 7 bases. This CDR3 region has 11 residues. Germline CDR1 and CDR2: ENHRY and SYGVKD. J lost 11 bases, V lost 11 bases, and 11 bases had no gene match. The CDR3 protein is CAGGGTFEQYF. The CDR3 DNA reads as TGTGCCGGGGGAGGGACTTTTGAGCAGTACTTC.

This clone was observed once. The CDR3 region is CASSASGQATYEQYF. CDR3 bases: TGTGCCAGCAGCGCCTCGGGACAGGCTACCTACGAGCAGTACTTC. V and J are TRBV7-6 and TRBJ2-7; 8 nucleotides line up with TRBD1. The CDR3 length is 15 residues. The V gene's germline CDR1 is SGHVS and CDR2 FNYEAQ. J lost 2 bases, V lost 5 bases, and 8 bases had no gene match.

The chain couples TRBV7-3 to TRBJ2-7; a possible D gene is TRBD1 (7 bases). Germline V gives CDR1 SGHTA, CDR2 FQGTGA. The CDR3 extends over 15 amino acids. The ends were cut back, 5 bases at V and 7 bases at J, with 21 bases in the middle. DNA for the CDR3: TGTGCCAGCAGCCCGGGGGACAGACTGTCGGGTGAGCAGTACTTC. Its translation is CASSPGDRLSGEQYF.

The rearrangement joins TRBV29-1 to TRBJ2-7; no clear D gene. V was trimmed by 1 base and J by 1 base, leaving 8 bases between them. CDR3 size: 13 residues. Germline V CDR1 and CDR2: SQVTM, ANQGSEA. The CDR3 coding sequence is TGCAGCGTTGAAGGCCAGTATTCCTACGAGCAGTACTTC. As protein: CSVEGQYSYEQYF.

The chain joins TRBV30 to TRBJ2-5; maybe TRBD1 (5 bases). The DNA matches TRBJ2-7 better at its end, which makes the J call doubtful. This CDR3 has 12 amino acids. CDR1 and CDR2 from the germline V gene are GTSNPN and SVGIG (reference sequence). CDR3 nucleotide sequence: TGTGCCTGGAGTTTAGACAGCTACGAGCAGTACTTC. Its translation is CAWSLDSYEQYF.

The gene calls are TRBV29-1 and TRBJ1-1; a weak D match, TRBD1 (5 bases). V lost 2 bases and J lost 3, with 16 bases in between. The germline V gene encodes CDR1 SQVTM and CDR2 ANQGSEA. This CDR3 has 15 residues. The CDR3 nucleotides are TGCAGCGTTGAAAACCGAGCAGGGATTTACACTGAAGCTTTCTTT. This encodes CSVENRAGIYTEAFF.

The gene calls are TRBV7-2 and TRBJ1-5; TRBD1 matches 10 bases. There are 17 residues in the CDR3. Per germline, CDR1 SGHTA and CDR2 FQGNSA. After removal of 5 bases from V and 4 bases from J, the junction contained 11 bases not matched to a gene. CDR3 sequence (DNA): TGTGCCAGCAGCGCGGGGGGGACAGGGGTATCAAATCAGCCCCAGCATTTT. This codes for CASSAGGTGVSNQPQHF.

On this clone: The same CDR3 can be traced to other DNA sequences in this sample. J is TRBJ1-2 and V is TRBV7-9; TRBD1 aligns across 9 bases. The CDR3 runs to 17 residues. Germline values: CDR1 SEHNR, CDR2 FQNEAQ (reference sequence). V shed 5 bases, J shed 8 bases, and the junction held 18 bases outside the gene matches. In DNA, the CDR3 is TGTGCCAGCAGCCCACCCCCGGACAGGGACAGGGCTTTGGGCTACACCTTC. Translation: CASSPPPDRDRALGYTF.

V and J are TRBV19 and TRBJ2-2; 12 bases match TRBD2. The V segment lost 6 bases and the J segment 3 bases; nucleotides outside the gene matches: 2. The length of the CDR3 is 15 residues. Germline-derived CDR1 and CDR2 are LNHDA and SQIVND (reference sequence). The CDR3 region has the DNA TGTGCCAGTAGACTAGCGGGGGGTTACACCGGGGAGCTGTTTTTT. Protein: CASRLAGGYTGELFF.

This clone was found a few times. Germline is not matched at one junction end, which may reflect a read error. This sequence joins TRBV7-9 and TRBJ2-5; possibly TRBD2 for D (6 bases). Germline V gene sequence: CDR1 SEHNR, CDR2 FQNEAQ (reference sequence). The CDR3 extends over 17 amino acids. CDR3 nucleotides: TGTTCCAGCAGCTTAGGGGTCCAAGGACTAACCGTGGAGACCCAGTACTTC. Translated: CSSSLGVQGLTVETQYF.